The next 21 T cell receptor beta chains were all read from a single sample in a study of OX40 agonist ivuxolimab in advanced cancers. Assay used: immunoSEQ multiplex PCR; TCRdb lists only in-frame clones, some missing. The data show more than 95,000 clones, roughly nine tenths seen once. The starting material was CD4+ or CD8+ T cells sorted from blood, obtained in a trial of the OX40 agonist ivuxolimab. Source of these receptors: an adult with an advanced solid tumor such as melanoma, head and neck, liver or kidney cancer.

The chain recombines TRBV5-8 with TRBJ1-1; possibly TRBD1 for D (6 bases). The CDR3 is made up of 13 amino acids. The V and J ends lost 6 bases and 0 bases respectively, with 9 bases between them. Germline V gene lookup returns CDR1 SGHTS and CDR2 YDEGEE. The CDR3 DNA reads TGTGCCAGCACCTACAGGGTGAACACTGAAGCTTTCTTT. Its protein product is CASTYRVNTEAFF.

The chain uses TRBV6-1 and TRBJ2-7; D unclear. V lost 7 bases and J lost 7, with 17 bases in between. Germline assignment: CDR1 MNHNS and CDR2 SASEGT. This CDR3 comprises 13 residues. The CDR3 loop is CASTRSVFGEQYF. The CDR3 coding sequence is TGTGCCAGCACTCGTTCAGTATTTGGGGAGCAGTACTTC.

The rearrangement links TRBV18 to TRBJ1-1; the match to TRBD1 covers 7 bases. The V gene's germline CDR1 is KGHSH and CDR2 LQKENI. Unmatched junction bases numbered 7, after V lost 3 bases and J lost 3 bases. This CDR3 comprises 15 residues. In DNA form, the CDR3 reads TGTGCCAGCTCACCTAAGACAGGGTGGGACACTGAAGCTTTCTTT. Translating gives CASSPKTGWDTEAFF. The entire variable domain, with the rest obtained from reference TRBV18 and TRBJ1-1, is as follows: NAGVMQNPRHLVRRRGQEARLRCSPMKGHSHVYWYRQLPEEGLKFMVYLQKENIIDESGMPKERFSAEFPKEGPSILRIQQVVRGDSAAYFCASSPKTGWDTEAFFGQGTRLTVV.

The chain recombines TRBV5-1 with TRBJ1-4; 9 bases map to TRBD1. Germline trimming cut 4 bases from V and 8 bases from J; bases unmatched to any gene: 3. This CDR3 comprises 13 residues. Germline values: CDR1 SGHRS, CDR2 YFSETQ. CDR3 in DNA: TGCGCCAGCAGCCCAGGGACAGGGGAAAAACTGTTTTTT. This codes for CASSPGTGEKLFF.

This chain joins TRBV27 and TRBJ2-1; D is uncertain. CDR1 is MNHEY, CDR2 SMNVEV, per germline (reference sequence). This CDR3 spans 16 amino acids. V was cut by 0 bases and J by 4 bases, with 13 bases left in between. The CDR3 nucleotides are TGTGCCAGCAGTTTATCTGCCCGGGCCCAATACAATGAGCAGTTCTTC. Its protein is CASSLSARAQYNEQFF.

The CDR3 spells CASSPARRGQGQPQHF. In DNA, the CDR3 is TGTGCCAGCAGCCCCGCCCGGCGGGGGCAGGGACAGCCCCAGCATTTT. This sequence joins TRBV6-6 and TRBJ1-5, with D perhaps matching TRBD1 (6 bases). V was clipped by 6 bases and J by 7 bases, with 22 bases between them. This CDR3 has 16 residues. Germline lookup yields CDR1 MNHNY and CDR2 SVGAGI (reference sequence).

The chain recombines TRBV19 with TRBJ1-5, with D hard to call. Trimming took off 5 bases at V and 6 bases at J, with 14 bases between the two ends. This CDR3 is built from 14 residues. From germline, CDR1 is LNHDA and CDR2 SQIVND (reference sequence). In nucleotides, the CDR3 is TGTGCCAGTAGTGATCCCGCACGGAGTCAGCCCCAGCATTTT. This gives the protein CASSDPARSQPQHF.

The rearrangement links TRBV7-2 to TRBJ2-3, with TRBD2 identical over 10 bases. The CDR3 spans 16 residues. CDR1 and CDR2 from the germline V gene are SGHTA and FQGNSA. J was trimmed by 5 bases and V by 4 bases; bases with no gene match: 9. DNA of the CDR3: TGTGCCAGCAGCTCGGATAGCGGGAGGCCCCTAGATACGCAGTATTTT. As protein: CASSSDSGRPLDTQYF.

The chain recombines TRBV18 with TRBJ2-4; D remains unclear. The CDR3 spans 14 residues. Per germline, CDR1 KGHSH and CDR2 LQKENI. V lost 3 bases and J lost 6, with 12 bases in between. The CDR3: CASSPAISTNIQYF. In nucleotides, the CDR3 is TGTGCCAGCTCACCGGCGATCAGCACAAACATTCAGTACTTC. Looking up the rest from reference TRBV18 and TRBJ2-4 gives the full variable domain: NAGVMQNPRHLVRRRGQEARLRCSPMKGHSHVYWYRQLPEEGLKFMVYLQKENIIDESGMPKERFSAEFPKEGPSILRIQQVVRGDSAAYFCASSPAISTNIQYFGAGTRLSVL.

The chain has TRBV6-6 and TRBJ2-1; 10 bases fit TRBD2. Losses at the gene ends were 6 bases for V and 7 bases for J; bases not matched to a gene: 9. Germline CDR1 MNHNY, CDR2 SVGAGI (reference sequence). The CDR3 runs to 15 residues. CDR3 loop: CASSGREREGNEQFF. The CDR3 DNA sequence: TGTGCCAGCAGCGGGAGGGAGCGGGAGGGGAATGAGCAGTTCTTC.

CDR3 amino acids: CASSESGGNTIYF. CDR3 nucleotides: TGTGCCAGCAGTGAATCTGGGGGAAACACCATATATTTT. V usage is TRBV25-1 and J usage is TRBJ1-3; D uncertain. Germline values: CDR1 MGHDK, CDR2 SYGVNS. The CDR3 extends over 13 amino acids. Between the trimmed V and J ends, which lost 1 base and 4 bases, there was a span of 5 bases.

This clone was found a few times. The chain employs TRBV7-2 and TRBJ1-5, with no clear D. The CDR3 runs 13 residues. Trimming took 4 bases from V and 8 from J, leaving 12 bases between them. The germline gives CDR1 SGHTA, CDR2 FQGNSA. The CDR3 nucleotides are TGTGCCAGCAGCTCAACCGTTAGGGAGCCCCAGCATTTT. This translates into CASSSTVREPQHF.

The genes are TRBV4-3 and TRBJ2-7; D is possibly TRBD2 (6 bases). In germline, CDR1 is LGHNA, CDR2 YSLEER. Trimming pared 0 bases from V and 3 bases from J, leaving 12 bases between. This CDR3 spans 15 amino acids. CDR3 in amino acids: CASSQDAGIGYEQYF. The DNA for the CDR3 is TGCGCCAGCAGCCAAGATGCGGGGATCGGCTACGAGCAGTACTTC.

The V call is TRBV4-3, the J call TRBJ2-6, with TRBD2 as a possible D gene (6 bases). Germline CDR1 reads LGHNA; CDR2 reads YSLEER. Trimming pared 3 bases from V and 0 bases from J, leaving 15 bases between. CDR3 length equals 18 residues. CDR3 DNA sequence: TGCGCCAGCAGCCAGGCGGGACGGAGCATCTCTGGGGCCAACGTCCTGACTTTC. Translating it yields CASSQAGRSISGANVLTF.

The CDR3: CASSHLTGTSSGTQYF. The CDR3 region has the DNA TGCGCCAGCAGCCACCTCACGGGGACCTCTAGCGGGACGCAGTATTTT. This chain uses TRBV4-3 with TRBJ2-3, with 8 bases matching TRBD2. Germline V gene lookup returns CDR1 LGHNA and CDR2 YSLEER. This CDR3 region has 16 residues. J gave up 9 bases and V 3 bases, and 14 bases lay outside the gene matches.

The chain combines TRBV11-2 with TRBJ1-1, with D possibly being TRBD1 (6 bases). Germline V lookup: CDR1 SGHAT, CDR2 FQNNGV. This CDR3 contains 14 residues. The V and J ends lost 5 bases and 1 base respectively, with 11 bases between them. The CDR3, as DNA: TGTGCCAGCAGCCTGCAGGGGCAGAACACTGAAGCTTTCTTT. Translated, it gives CASSLQGQNTEAFF.

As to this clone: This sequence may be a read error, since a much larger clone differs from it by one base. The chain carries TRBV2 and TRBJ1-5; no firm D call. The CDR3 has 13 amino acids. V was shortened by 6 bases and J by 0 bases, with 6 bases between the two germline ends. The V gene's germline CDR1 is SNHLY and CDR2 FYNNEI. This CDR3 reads CASSMDSNQPQHF. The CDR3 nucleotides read TGTGCCAGCAGCATGGATAGCAATCAGCCCCAGCATTTT.

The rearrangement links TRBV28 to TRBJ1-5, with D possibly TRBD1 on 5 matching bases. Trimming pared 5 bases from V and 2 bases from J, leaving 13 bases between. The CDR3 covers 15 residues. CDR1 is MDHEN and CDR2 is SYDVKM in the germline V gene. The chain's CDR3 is CASSLRGGGNQPQHF. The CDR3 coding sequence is TGTGCCAGCAGTCTCCGTGGGGGTGGCAATCAGCCCCAGCATTTT.

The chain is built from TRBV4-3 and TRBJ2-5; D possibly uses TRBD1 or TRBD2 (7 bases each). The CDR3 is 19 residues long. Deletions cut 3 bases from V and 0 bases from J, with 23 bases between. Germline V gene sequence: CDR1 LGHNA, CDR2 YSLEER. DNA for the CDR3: TGCGCCAGCAGCCAGACAAGCAGGGGGGGGCCCCGGTACCAAGAGACCCAGTACTTC. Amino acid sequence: CASSQTSRGGPRYQETQYF.

In DNA form, the CDR3 reads TGTGCCAGCAGCGTAGATCCAGCGGGAGTGGAGACCCAGTACTTC. Amino acid sequence: CASSVDPAGVETQYF. The V call is TRBV9, the J call TRBJ2-5; 8 bases agree with TRBD2. Germline assignment: CDR1 SGDLS and CDR2 YYNGEE. The CDR3 totals 15 residues. J gave up 5 bases and V 0 bases, and 6 bases lay outside the gene matches.

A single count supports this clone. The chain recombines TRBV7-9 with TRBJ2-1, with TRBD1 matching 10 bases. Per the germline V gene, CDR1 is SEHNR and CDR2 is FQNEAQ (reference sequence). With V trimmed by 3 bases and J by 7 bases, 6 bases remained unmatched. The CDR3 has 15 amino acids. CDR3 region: CASSFRQGAGNEQFF. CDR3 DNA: TGTGCCAGCAGCTTTCGACAGGGGGCCGGGAATGAGCAGTTCTTC.